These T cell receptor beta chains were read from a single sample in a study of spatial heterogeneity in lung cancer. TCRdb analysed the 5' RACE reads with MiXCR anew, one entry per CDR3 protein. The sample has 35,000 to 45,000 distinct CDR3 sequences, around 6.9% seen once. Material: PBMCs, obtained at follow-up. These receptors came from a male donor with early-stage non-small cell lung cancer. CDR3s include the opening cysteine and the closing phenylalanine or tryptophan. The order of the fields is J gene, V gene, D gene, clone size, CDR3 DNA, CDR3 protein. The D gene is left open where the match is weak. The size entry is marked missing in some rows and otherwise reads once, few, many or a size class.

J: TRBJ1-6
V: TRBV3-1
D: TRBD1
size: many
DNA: TGTGCCAGCAGCCTGGAGGGACAGCAGAATTCACCCCTCCACTTT
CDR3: CASSLEGQQNSPLHF

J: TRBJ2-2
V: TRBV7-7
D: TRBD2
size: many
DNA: TGTGCTAGCAGCTTAAGCGGGACTAACGGCGGGGAGCTGTTTTTT
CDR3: CASSLSGTNGGELFF

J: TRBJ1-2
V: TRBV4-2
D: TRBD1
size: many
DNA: TGTGCCAGCAGCCAAGCTACAGGGGGCGGTGGCTACACCTTC
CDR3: CASSQATGGGGYTF

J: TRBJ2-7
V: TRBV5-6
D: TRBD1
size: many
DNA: TGTGCCAGCACCTCAGGGGGATCCTACGAGCAGTACTTC
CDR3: CASTSGGSYEQYF

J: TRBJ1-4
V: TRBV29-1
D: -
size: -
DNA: TGCAGCGCCCAAGCAGGGGAACTGTTTTTT
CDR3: CSAQAGELFF

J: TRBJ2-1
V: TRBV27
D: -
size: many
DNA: TGTGCCAGCAGTTTAAGGGGGCCGGGGGAAAATGAGCAGTTCTTC
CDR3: CASSLRGPGENEQFF

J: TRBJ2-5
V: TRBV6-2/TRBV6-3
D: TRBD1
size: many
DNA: TGTGCCAGCAGTGATGATAGGGACAGGGGGGGAGAGACCCAGTACTTC
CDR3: CASSDDRDRGGETQYF

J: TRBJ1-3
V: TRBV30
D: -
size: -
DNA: TGTGCCTGGAGTGGCGGGAGGTCCTCTGGAAACACCATATATTTT
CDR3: CAWSGGRSSGNTIYF

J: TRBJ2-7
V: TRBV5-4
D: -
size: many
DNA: TGTGCCAGCAGCTTGGATTCAGGGGCTTGGGAGCAGTACTTC
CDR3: CASSLDSGAWEQYF

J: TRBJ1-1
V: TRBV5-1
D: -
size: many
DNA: TGCGCCAGCAGCCTGGGGACTGGTTACACTGAAGCTTTCTTT
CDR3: CASSLGTGYTEAFF

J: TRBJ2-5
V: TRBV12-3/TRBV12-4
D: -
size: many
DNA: TGTGCCAGCAGTCGAGGGGGGACTGGAAAAGAGACCCAGTACTTC
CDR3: CASSRGGTGKETQYF

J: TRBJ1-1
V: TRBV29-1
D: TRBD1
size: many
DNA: TGCAGCGTTGCGGGACAGGGAGGAGCTGAAGCTTTCTTT
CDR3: CSVAGQGGAEAFF

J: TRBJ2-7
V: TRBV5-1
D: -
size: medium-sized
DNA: TGCGCCAGCAGCTTGGCAGGGGACGAGCAGTACTTC
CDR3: CASSLAGDEQYF

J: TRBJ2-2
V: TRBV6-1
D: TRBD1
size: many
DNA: TGTGCCAGCAGTGACCATCCTCCCGGGACAGGGGGCACCGGGGAGCTGTTTTTT
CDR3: CASSDHPPGTGGTGELFF

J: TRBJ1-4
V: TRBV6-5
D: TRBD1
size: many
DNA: TGTGCCAGCAGTTACGGGACAGGGAGGGGTGAAAAACTGTTTTTT
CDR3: CASSYGTGRGEKLFF

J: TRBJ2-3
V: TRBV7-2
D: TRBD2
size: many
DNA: TGTGCCAGCAGCTACACTAGCGGGGGAACAGATACGCAGTATTTT
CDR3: CASSYTSGGTDTQYF

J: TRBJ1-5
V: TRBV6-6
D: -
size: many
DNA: TGTGCCAGCAGTTACGGCCAGGGGCCCAATCGGAATCAGCCCCAGCATTTT
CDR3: CASSYGQGPNRNQPQHF

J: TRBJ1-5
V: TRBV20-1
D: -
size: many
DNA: TGCAGTGCTAGAATTAGGGGACTAACGAGCAATCAGCCCCAGCATTTT
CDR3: CSARIRGLTSNQPQHF

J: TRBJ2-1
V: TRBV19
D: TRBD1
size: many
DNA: TGTGCCAGTTCCCAGGGACAGGGCGAGCAGTTCTTC
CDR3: CASSQGQGEQFF

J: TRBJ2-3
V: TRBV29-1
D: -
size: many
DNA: TGCAGCGTTGGAGTGAACACAGATACGCAGTATTTT
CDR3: CSVGVNTDTQYF

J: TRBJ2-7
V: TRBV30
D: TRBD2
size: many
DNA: TGTGCCTGGAGTCGGCTAGCGGGGACCTCCTACGAGCAGTACTTC
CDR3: CAWSRLAGTSYEQYF

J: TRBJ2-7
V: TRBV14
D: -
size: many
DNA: TGTGCCAGCAGCCAACAGGTGGGGCTTGGGGAGCAGTACTTC
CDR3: CASSQQVGLGEQYF

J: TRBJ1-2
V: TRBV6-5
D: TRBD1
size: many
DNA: TGTGCCAGCAGTTACCAGGGACAGGGGGCTGCAGGCTACACCTTC
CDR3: CASSYQGQGAAGYTF

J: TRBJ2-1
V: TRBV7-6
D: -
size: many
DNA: TGTGCCAGCAGCGAGGAAGTTAATGAGCAGTTCTTC
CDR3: CASSEEVNEQFF

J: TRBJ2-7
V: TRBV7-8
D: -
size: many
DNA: TGTGCCAGCAGCTTAAGGGCCGTGACACCTAGAGGGGAGCAGTACTTC
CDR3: CASSLRAVTPRGEQYF

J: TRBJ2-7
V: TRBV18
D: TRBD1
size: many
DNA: TGTGCCAGCTCACCAAGTGGGACAGGGACCTCCTACGAGCAGTACTTC
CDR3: CASSPSGTGTSYEQYF

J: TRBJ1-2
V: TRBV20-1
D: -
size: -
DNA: TGCAGTGCGAGACTTGTAGGTGGCTACACCTTC
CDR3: CSARLVGGYTF